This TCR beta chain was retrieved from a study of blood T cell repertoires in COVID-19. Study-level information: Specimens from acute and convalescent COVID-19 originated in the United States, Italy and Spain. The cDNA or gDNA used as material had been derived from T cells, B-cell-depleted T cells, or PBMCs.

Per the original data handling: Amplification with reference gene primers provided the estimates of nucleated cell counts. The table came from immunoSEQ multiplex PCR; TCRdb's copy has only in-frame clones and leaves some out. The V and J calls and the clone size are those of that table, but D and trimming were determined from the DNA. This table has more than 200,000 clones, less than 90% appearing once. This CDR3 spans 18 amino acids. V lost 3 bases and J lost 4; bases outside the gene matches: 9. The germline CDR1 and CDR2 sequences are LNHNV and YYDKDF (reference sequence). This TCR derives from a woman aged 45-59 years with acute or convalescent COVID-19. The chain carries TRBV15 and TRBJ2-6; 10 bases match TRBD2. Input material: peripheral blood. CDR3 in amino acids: CATSSFLAGVPGANVLTF. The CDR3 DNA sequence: TGTGCCACCAGCAGCTTTCTAGCGGGAGTTCCCGGGGCCAACGTCCTGACTTTC.